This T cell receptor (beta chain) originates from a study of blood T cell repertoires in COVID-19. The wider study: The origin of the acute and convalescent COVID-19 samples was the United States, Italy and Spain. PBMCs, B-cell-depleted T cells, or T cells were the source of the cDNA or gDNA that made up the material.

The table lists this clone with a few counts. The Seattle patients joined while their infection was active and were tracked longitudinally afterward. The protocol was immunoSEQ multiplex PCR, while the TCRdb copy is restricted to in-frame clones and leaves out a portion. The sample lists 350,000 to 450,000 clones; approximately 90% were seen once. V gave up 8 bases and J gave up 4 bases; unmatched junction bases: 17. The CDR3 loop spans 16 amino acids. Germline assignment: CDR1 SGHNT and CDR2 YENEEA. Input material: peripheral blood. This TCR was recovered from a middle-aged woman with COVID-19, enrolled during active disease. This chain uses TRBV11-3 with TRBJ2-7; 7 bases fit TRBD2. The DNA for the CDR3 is TGTGCCAGCCTTCCACCTGCCGGGGGGTTGGCTTACGAGCAGTACTTC. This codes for CASLPPAGGLAYEQYF.